This paragraph covers one TCR beta chain sequence. The specificity of this receptor is unknown. To determine HCMV serostatus, a commercial ELISA kit was used to detect HCMV-specific IgG in serum. Peripheral blood mononuclear cells were isolated from blood by Ficoll density gradient centrifugation. This specimen comes from a study of T cells expressing NK-cell markers (dated by TCRdb to the early 2020s). Notes on the research overall: Three sorted T-cell subsets (CD3+CD56+NKG2C+, CD3+CD56+NKG2C- and CD3+CD56-NKG2C+) from several donors had their TCR beta-chain repertoires profiled. Seven of the eight sequenced donors were HCMV-seropositive and one was HCMV-seronegative. The eight sequenced donors were randomly selected healthy volunteers, three men and five women. Illumina HiSeq 2000/2500, MiSeq or NextSeq was used to sequence libraries as 2 x 150 bp reads. General conclusions and limits of the study: In six donors, the dominant CD3+CD56+NKG2C+ clonotypes were among the top 10 CD8+ clonotypes and accounted for about 1.0-8% of CD8+ T cells. Those dominant clonotypes were again the most abundant among CD3+CD56-NKG2C+ cells in a handful of donors, at about 25-60.1%. Whether the expanded NKG2C-expressing T cell clones were specific for HCMV antigens remained unclear.

Sequencer: Illumina HiSeq 2000. 5'RACE template switching, by which a universal primer site and unique molecular identifiers were added, was used to make TCR beta cDNA libraries. cDNA synthesis was primed from the TCR beta constant segment and was followed by two successive PCR amplification steps. Regarding the original processing steps: Reads were demultiplexed and grouped by UMI with MIGEC, and clonotypes were assembled and quantified with MiTCR. Only TCR cDNA sequences supported by at least two reads were kept to exclude erroneous sequences. Downstream repertoire analysis used the tcR package, and clonotypes were matched across fractions by CDR3 nucleotide sequence plus V segment. VDJmatch was used to annotate antigen specificity against VDJdb, with one amino acid substitution allowed in CDR3. After reprocessing by TCRdb, each CDR3 protein sequence is one entry, and no DNA is given. These V and J calls are TCRdb output, not the study's own analysis. This sample's listing comprises more than 250,000 distinct CDR3 sequences. Around 0.42% of the sample rests with the top ten.

Measured from the cysteine to the phenylalanine, the CDR3 is 14 residues long. The entry carries no DNA sequence. CDR1 LNHDA and CDR2 SQIVND are derived from the germline V gene (reference sequence). The V and J segments used are TRBV19 and TRBJ1-2. This receptor was taken from a man between 18 and 29 years old in good health. Donor details come from another sample of the same person, matched by shared clones. Sequenced: blood T cells: a sorted CD56 or NKG2C T cell subset, CD4+ or CD8+ T cells, or bulk PBMC T cells (not recorded which). The CDR3 region reads CASISGTSFRGYTF.